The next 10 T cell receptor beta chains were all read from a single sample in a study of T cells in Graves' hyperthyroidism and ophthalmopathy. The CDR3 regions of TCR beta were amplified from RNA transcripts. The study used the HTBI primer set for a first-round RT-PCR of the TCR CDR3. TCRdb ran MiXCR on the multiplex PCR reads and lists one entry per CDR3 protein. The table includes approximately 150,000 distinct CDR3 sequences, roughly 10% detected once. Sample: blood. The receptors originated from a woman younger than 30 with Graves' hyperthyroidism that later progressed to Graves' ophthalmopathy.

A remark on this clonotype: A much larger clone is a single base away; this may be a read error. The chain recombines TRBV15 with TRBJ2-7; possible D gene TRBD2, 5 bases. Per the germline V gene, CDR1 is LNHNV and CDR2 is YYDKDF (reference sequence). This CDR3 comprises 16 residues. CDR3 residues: CATSRGLQGRFYKQYF. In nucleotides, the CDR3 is TGTGCCACCAGCAGAGGACTACAAGGCAGGTTCTACAAGCAGTACTTC.

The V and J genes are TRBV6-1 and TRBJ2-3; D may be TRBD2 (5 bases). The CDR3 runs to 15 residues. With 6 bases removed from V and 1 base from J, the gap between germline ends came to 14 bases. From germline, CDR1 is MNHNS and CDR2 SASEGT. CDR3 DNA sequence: TGTGCCAGCAGGCCCTATCTCGGGGGCACAGATACGCAGTATTTT. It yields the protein CASRPYLGGTDTQYF.

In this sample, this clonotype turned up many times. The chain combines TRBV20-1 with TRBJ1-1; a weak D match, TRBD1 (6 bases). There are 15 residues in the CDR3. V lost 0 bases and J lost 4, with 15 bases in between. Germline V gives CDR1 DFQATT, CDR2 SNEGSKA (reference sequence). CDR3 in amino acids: CSARDLYQGLTEAFF. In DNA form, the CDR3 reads TGCAGTGCTAGAGATCTGTACCAGGGGCTCACTGAAGCTTTCTTT.

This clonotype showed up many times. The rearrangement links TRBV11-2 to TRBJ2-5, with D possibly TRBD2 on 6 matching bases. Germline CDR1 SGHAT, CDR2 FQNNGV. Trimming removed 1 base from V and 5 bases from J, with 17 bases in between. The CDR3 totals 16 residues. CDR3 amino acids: CASSLGVQDGRETQYF. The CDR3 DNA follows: TGTGCCAGCAGCTTAGGGGTGCAGGATGGGAGGGAGACCCAGTACTTC.

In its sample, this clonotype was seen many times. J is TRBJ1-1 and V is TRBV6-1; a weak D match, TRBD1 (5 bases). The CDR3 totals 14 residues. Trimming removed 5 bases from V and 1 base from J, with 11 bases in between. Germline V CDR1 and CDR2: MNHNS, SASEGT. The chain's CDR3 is CASSQGVGNTEAFF. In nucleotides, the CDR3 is TGTGCCAGCAGTCAAGGGGTGGGGAACACTGAAGCTTTCTTT.

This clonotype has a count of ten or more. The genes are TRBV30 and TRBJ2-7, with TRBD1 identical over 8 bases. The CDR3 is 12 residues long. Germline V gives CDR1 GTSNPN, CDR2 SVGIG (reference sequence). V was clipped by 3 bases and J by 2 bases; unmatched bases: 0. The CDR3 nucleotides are TGTGCCTGGAGGACAGGGGCCTACGAGCAGTACTTC. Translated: CAWRTGAYEQYF. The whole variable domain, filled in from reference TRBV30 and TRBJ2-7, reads SQTIHQWPATLVQPVGSPLSLECTVEGTSNPNLYWYRQAAGRGLQLLFYSVGIGQISSEVPQNLSASRPQDRQFILSSKKLLLSDSGFYLCAWRTGAYEQYFGPGTRLTVT.

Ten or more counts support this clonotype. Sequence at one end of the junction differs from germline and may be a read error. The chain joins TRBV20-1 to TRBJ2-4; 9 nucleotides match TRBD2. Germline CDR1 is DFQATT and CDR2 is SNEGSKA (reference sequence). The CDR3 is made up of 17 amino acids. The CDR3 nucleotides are TGCAGTGCTAATCCTTGGCGCGGGAGGGAGGAGAAAAGCATTCAGTACTTC. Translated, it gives CSANPWRGREEKSIQYF.

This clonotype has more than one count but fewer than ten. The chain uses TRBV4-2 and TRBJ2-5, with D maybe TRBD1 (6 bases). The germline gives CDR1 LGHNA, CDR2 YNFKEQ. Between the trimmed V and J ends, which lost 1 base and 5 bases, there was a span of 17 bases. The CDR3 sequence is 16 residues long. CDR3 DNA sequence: TGTGCCAGCAGCCAAGGGTTAAGCGGAAGGGGGGAGACCCAGTACTTC. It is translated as CASSQGLSGRGETQYF.

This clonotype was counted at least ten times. The CDR3 loop is CASSSRAQYEQYF. The CDR3 nucleotides read TGTGCCAGCTCATCCCGGGCCCAATACGAGCAGTACTTC. The chain employs TRBV18 and TRBJ2-7, with D unresolved. Per the germline V gene, CDR1 is KGHSH and CDR2 is LQKENI. The germline V and J ends were trimmed by 5 bases and 4 bases, with 12 bases remaining between them. There are 13 residues in the CDR3.

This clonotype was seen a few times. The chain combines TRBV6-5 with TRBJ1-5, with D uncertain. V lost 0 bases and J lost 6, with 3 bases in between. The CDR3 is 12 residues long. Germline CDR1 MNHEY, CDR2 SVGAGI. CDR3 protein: CASSYSSQPQHF. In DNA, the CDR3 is TGTGCCAGCAGTTACTCGAGTCAGCCCCAGCATTTT.